A selection of T cell receptor beta chains follows, all from one sample in a study of OX40 agonist ivuxolimab in advanced cancers. Libraries were prepared by immunoSEQ multiplex PCR; TCRdb keeps only in-frame clonotypes and omits some of them. The repertoire holds 60,000 or so clones, roughly 88% seen once, with 4.8% in the top ten. The sequencing used CD4+ or CD8+ T cells sorted from blood, collected in a trial of the OX40 agonist ivuxolimab. All receptors derive from an adult with an advanced solid tumor such as melanoma, head and neck, liver or kidney cancer. The CDR3 runs from the conserved cysteine through the conserved F or W. The order of the fields is CDR3 length, D gene, V gene, CDR3 protein. The D gene is left open where the match is weak.

cdr3_length: 13
d_call: .
v_call: TRBV10-3
cdr3_aa: CAISKSNTNEQFF

cdr3_length: 16
d_call: .
v_call: TRBV19
cdr3_aa: CASRDGRRGSYNEQFF

cdr3_length: 15
d_call: .
v_call: TRBV5-1
cdr3_aa: CASSLGGGLGTEAFF

cdr3_length: 15
d_call: TRBD1
v_call: TRBV16
cdr3_aa: CASSQGRGQVTEAFF

cdr3_length: 13
d_call: .
v_call: TRBV6-5
cdr3_aa: CASSEAGGEKLFF

cdr3_length: 13
d_call: TRBD1
v_call: TRBV28
cdr3_aa: CASTPDRGYEQYF

cdr3_length: 14
d_call: .
v_call: TRBV7-9
cdr3_aa: CASSLERPIETQYF

cdr3_length: 16
d_call: .
v_call: TRBV19
cdr3_aa: CASSIVGGATRNEQYF

cdr3_length: 15
d_call: .
v_call: TRBV7-3
cdr3_aa: CASSLGRGKDYGYTF

cdr3_length: 15
d_call: .
v_call: TRBV27
cdr3_aa: CASHRRGLDTGELFF

cdr3_length: 14
d_call: .
v_call: TRBV28
cdr3_aa: CASSFHRDWDEQYF

cdr3_length: 14
d_call: TRBD1
v_call: TRBV4-2
cdr3_aa: CASSYDRGDQPQHF

cdr3_length: 13
d_call: .
v_call: TRBV29-1
cdr3_aa: CSVAGEVGGGYTF

cdr3_length: 14
d_call: .
v_call: TRBV19
cdr3_aa: CASSILKANYGYTF

cdr3_length: 15
d_call: .
v_call: TRBV14
cdr3_aa: CASSQGARPQETQYF

cdr3_length: 15
d_call: .
v_call: TRBV11-3
cdr3_aa: CASSLLSPLGSEQFF

cdr3_length: 13
d_call: .
v_call: TRBV5-8
cdr3_aa: CASSTQISYEQYF

cdr3_length: 11
d_call: .
v_call: TRBV19
cdr3_aa: CASSTPDTQYF